Below, 2 T cell receptor beta chains from the same sample are listed, as sequenced in a study of lymphopenia after photon versus proton radiotherapy. Measured with immunoSEQ multiplex PCR; TCRdb has only the in-frame clones, and not every one. This repertoire shows approximately 30,000 clones, roughly four fifths found once; its top ten account for 3.7%. The specimen comprised peripheral blood, sampled from a patient treated with photon-based radiotherapy. Receptors originate from a woman aged 45-65 years with pancreatic cancer.

The rearrangement joins TRBV19 to TRBJ2-3; no reliable D call. The germline gives CDR1 LNHDA, CDR2 SQIVND (reference sequence). The CDR3 is 13 amino acids. The V gene lost 10 bases and the J gene lost 3 bases, with 14 bases spanning the gap. DNA for the CDR3: TGTGCCACCCGAGGACCGGCGACAGATACGCAGTATTTT. Translated, it gives CATRGPATDTQYF.

The chain is built from TRBV25-1 and TRBJ1-2, with 9 bases aligning to TRBD1. V gave up 4 bases and J gave up 3 bases; unmatched junction bases: 0. The CDR3 covers 13 residues. CDR1 MGHDK and CDR2 SYGVNS come from the germline V gene. The CDR3 DNA sequence: TGTGCCAGCAGTGGACAGGGGGACTATGGCTACACCTTC. This gives the protein CASSGQGDYGYTF.